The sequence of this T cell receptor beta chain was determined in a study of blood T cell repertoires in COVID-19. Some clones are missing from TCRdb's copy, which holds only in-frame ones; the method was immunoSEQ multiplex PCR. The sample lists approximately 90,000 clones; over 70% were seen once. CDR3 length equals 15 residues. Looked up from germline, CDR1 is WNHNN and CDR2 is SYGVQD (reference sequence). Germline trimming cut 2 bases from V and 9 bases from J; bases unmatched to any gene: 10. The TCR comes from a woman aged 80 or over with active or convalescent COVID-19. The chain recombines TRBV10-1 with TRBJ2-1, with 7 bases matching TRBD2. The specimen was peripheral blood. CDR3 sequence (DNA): TGCGCCAGCAGTGAGGGTCTAGCGGTGGGCGGTGAGCAGTTCTTC. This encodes CASSEGLAVGGEQFF.